A selection of T cell receptor beta chains follows, all from one sample in a study of blood T cell repertoires in COVID-19. This table comes from immunoSEQ multiplex PCR, and its TCRdb copy is limited to in-frame clones, with some not included. Here the sample spans 150,000 or so clones, around four fifths being singletons. Sequenced: PBMCs or T cells enriched from blood (not recorded which). The receptors here all came from a woman in her 50s who had recovered from COVID-19. Each CDR3 is given with its conserved first and last residue. Each record gives: clone size, V gene, D gene, J gene, CDR3 protein, CDR3 DNA. The D gene is left open where the match is weak. The size entry is marked missing in some rows and otherwise reads once, few, many or a size class.

clone_size: few; v_call: TRBV27; d_call: -; j_call: TRBJ1-2; cdr3_aa: CASSPGTGYGYTF; cdr3_nt: TGTGCCAGCAGCCCCGGCACGGGTTATGGCTACACCTTC
clone_size: -; v_call: TRBV5-8; d_call: -; j_call: TRBJ1-6; cdr3_aa: CASSTDTISSYNSPLHF; cdr3_nt: TGTGCCAGCAGCACCGACACAATCAGCTCCTATAATTCACCCCTCCACTTT
clone_size: -; v_call: TRBV6-6; d_call: TRBD2; j_call: TRBJ2-1; cdr3_aa: CASSPGTSGGAQSYLVNEQFF; cdr3_nt: TGTGCCAGCAGTCCCGGGACTAGCGGGGGGGCCCAATCTTATCTGGTCAATGAGCAGTTCTTC
clone_size: -; v_call: TRBV5-1; d_call: -; j_call: TRBJ1-1; cdr3_aa: CASRRDTEAFF; cdr3_nt: TGCGCCAGCCGGAGGGACACTGAAGCTTTCTTT
clone_size: -; v_call: TRBV5-4; d_call: -; j_call: TRBJ1-4; cdr3_aa: CASSLEGVREKLFF; cdr3_nt: TGTGCCAGCAGCTTGGAAGGGGTACGGGAAAAACTGTTTTTT
clone_size: -; v_call: TRBV18; d_call: TRBD1; j_call: TRBJ1-1; cdr3_aa: CASSQTPGGIEAFF; cdr3_nt: TGTGCCAGCTCACAAACCCCAGGGGGTATTGAAGCTTTCTTT
clone_size: -; v_call: TRBV6-6; d_call: -; j_call: TRBJ1-1; cdr3_aa: CASTPYMNTEAFF; cdr3_nt: TGTGCCAGCACCCCATACATGAACACTGAAGCTTTCTTT
clone_size: -; v_call: TRBV27; d_call: -; j_call: TRBJ1-5; cdr3_aa: CASSLVGGDNQPQHF; cdr3_nt: TGTGCCAGCAGTTTAGTGGGGGGAGACAATCAGCCCCAGCATTTT
clone_size: -; v_call: TRBV19; d_call: TRBD2; j_call: TRBJ2-1; cdr3_aa: CASSISGGAFSYNEQFF; cdr3_nt: TGTGCCAGTAGTATTTCCGGGGGGGCCTTTTCCTACAATGAGCAGTTCTTC
clone_size: -; v_call: TRBV5-1; d_call: -; j_call: TRBJ1-2; cdr3_aa: CASSSLKTGQLGYTF; cdr3_nt: TGCGCCAGCAGCTCCCTCAAAACAGGGCAGTTGGGCTACACCTTC
clone_size: -; v_call: TRBV15; d_call: TRBD1; j_call: TRBJ2-7; cdr3_aa: CATSRGGQGNEQYF; cdr3_nt: TGTGCCACCAGCAGAGGGGGACAGGGTAACGAGCAGTACTTC
clone_size: -; v_call: TRBV6-6; d_call: -; j_call: TRBJ1-5; cdr3_aa: CASRVPGRQPQHF; cdr3_nt: TGTGCCAGCCGGGTCCCAGGGCGGCAGCCCCAGCATTTT
clone_size: few; v_call: TRBV19; d_call: -; j_call: TRBJ2-5; cdr3_aa: CATRQVGETQYF; cdr3_nt: TGTGCCACCAGACAGGTTGGAGAGACCCAGTACTTC
clone_size: -; v_call: TRBV3-1/TRBV3-2; d_call: -; j_call: TRBJ1-1; cdr3_aa: CASSQGGVSTEAFF; cdr3_nt: TGTGCCAGCAGCCAAGGGGGGGTTAGCACTGAAGCTTTCTTT
clone_size: -; v_call: TRBV11-2; d_call: -; j_call: TRBJ1-6; cdr3_aa: CASSPTTGSDSPLHF; cdr3_nt: TGTGCCAGCAGCCCGACTACAGGGTCCGATTCACCCCTCCACTTT
clone_size: once; v_call: TRBV3-1/TRBV3-2; d_call: TRBD1; j_call: TRBJ1-2; cdr3_aa: CASSRTTGGSGYTF; cdr3_nt: TGTGCCAGCAGCCGGACGACAGGGGGTAGTGGCTACACCTTC
clone_size: -; v_call: TRBV6-5; d_call: TRBD1; j_call: TRBJ1-2; cdr3_aa: CASSATWTGDYGYTF; cdr3_nt: TGTGCCAGCAGCGCCACCTGGACAGGGGACTATGGCTACACCTTC
clone_size: -; v_call: TRBV18; d_call: -; j_call: TRBJ1-3; cdr3_aa: CASSPSQGTSGNTIYF; cdr3_nt: TGTGCCAGCTCACCCTCCCAGGGTACCTCTGGAAACACCATATATTTT
clone_size: -; v_call: TRBV19; d_call: TRBD2; j_call: TRBJ2-1; cdr3_aa: CASSFRGATSGFVYNEQFF; cdr3_nt: TGTGCCAGTAGCTTCCGGGGAGCGACTAGCGGGTTCGTCTACAATGAGCAGTTCTTC
clone_size: -; v_call: TRBV18; d_call: -; j_call: TRBJ1-5; cdr3_aa: CASSPLGGTNQPQHF; cdr3_nt: TGTGCCAGCTCACCACTCGGGGGAACCAATCAGCCCCAGCATTTT
clone_size: -; v_call: TRBV5-1; d_call: -; j_call: TRBJ2-3; cdr3_aa: CASTLQGTDTQYF; cdr3_nt: TGCGCCAGCACCCTACAGGGAACTGATACGCAGTATTTT
clone_size: -; v_call: TRBV3-1/TRBV3-2; d_call: -; j_call: TRBJ1-2; cdr3_aa: CASSQGRQISYGYTF; cdr3_nt: TGTGCCAGCAGCCAAGGACGACAGATTTCCTATGGCTACACCTTC
clone_size: once; v_call: TRBV12-3/TRBV12-4; d_call: -; j_call: TRBJ1-1; cdr3_aa: CASSLTLGTEAFF; cdr3_nt: TGTGCCAGCAGTTTAACTCTAGGTACTGAAGCTTTCTTT
clone_size: -; v_call: TRBV7-9; d_call: -; j_call: TRBJ1-6; cdr3_aa: CASTRFEQDSPLHF; cdr3_nt: TGTGCCAGCACCCGATTCGAGCAGGATTCACCCCTCCACTTT
clone_size: few; v_call: TRBV3-1/TRBV3-2; d_call: TRBD1; j_call: TRBJ1-1; cdr3_aa: CASSQDYGDSTEAFF; cdr3_nt: TGTGCCAGCAGCCAAGATTACGGGGACAGCACTGAAGCTTTCTTT
clone_size: -; v_call: TRBV19; d_call: -; j_call: TRBJ2-1; cdr3_aa: CASRRASSPNNEQFF; cdr3_nt: TGTGCCAGTAGGCGAGCTTCTTCACCCAACAATGAGCAGTTCTTC
clone_size: -; v_call: TRBV6-6; d_call: TRBD2; j_call: TRBJ2-2; cdr3_aa: CASRPAGTSGAGELFF; cdr3_nt: TGTGCCAGCAGACCCGCCGGGACTAGCGGGGCCGGGGAGCTGTTTTTT
clone_size: -; v_call: TRBV19; d_call: TRBD2; j_call: TRBJ2-4; cdr3_aa: CASSPSGGTKRGIQYF; cdr3_nt: TGTGCCAGTAGTCCAAGCGGGGGCACCAAAAGGGGCATTCAGTACTTC
clone_size: -; v_call: TRBV2; d_call: -; j_call: TRBJ1-1; cdr3_aa: CASSQSLQQNTEAFF; cdr3_nt: TGTGCCAGCAGTCAATCCCTACAGCAGAACACTGAAGCTTTCTTT
clone_size: -; v_call: TRBV28; d_call: TRBD1; j_call: TRBJ1-4; cdr3_aa: CLSGDRGNEKLFF; cdr3_nt: TGTTTAAGTGGCGACAGGGGGAATGAAAAACTGTTTTTT
clone_size: once; v_call: TRBV7-9; d_call: TRBD1; j_call: TRBJ2-7; cdr3_aa: CASSLLRGPPYEQYF; cdr3_nt: TGTGCCAGCAGCTTACTAAGGGGGCCCCCCTACGAGCAGTACTTC
clone_size: -; v_call: TRBV19; d_call: TRBD2; j_call: TRBJ2-1; cdr3_aa: CASSPRDYGNEQFF; cdr3_nt: TGTGCCAGTAGTCCCCGGGACTATGGCAATGAGCAGTTCTTC
clone_size: -; v_call: TRBV18; d_call: TRBD1; j_call: TRBJ1-6; cdr3_aa: CASSPLGQGIYSPLHF; cdr3_nt: TGTGCCAGCTCACCTCTTGGACAGGGGATTTATTCACCCCTCCACTTT
clone_size: -; v_call: TRBV9; d_call: -; j_call: TRBJ1-4; cdr3_aa: CATTRELFF; cdr3_nt: TGTGCCACCACCCGGGAACTGTTTTTT
clone_size: -; v_call: TRBV6-1; d_call: -; j_call: TRBJ1-3; cdr3_aa: CASSAPTGAYSGNTIYF; cdr3_nt: TGTGCCAGCAGTGCGCCGACAGGCGCTTACTCTGGAAACACCATATATTTT
clone_size: -; v_call: TRBV18; d_call: -; j_call: TRBJ1-2; cdr3_aa: CASSPRAGESGYTF; cdr3_nt: TGTGCCAGCTCACCACGGGCAGGGGAAAGCGGCTACACCTTC
clone_size: -; v_call: TRBV11-2; d_call: TRBD1; j_call: TRBJ1-3; cdr3_aa: CASRQGGNTIYF; cdr3_nt: TGTGCCAGCAGACAGGGGGGAAACACCATATATTTT
clone_size: -; v_call: TRBV5-1; d_call: TRBD1; j_call: TRBJ1-5; cdr3_aa: CAGQAPGSGGQGVNQPQHF; cdr3_nt: TGCGCCGGCCAAGCCCCTGGCTCTGGCGGACAGGGGGTCAATCAGCCCCAGCATTTT
clone_size: -; v_call: TRBV7-9; d_call: TRBD1; j_call: TRBJ1-2; cdr3_aa: CASSLPGQNYGYTF; cdr3_nt: TGTGCCAGCAGCTTGCCGGGACAGAACTATGGCTACACCTTC
clone_size: -; v_call: TRBV28; d_call: TRBD1; j_call: TRBJ2-1; cdr3_aa: CASRGTVNNEQFF; cdr3_nt: TGTGCCAGCAGGGGGACAGTTAACAATGAGCAGTTCTTC
clone_size: -; v_call: TRBV11-2; d_call: -; j_call: TRBJ1-1; cdr3_aa: CASSSLRDKNTEAFF; cdr3_nt: TGTGCCAGCAGCTCTCTCCGGGACAAGAACACTGAAGCTTTCTTT
clone_size: -; v_call: TRBV6-5; d_call: TRBD1; j_call: TRBJ2-7; cdr3_aa: CASSTGVGSYEQYF; cdr3_nt: TGTGCCAGCAGCACAGGGGTGGGCTCCTACGAGCAGTACTTC
clone_size: -; v_call: TRBV7-2; d_call: -; j_call: TRBJ2-3; cdr3_aa: CASSLQGDTQYF; cdr3_nt: TGTGCCAGCAGCTTACAGGGGGATACGCAGTATTTT
clone_size: -; v_call: TRBV6-5; d_call: -; j_call: TRBJ1-2; cdr3_aa: CASSYSKGHLYGYTF; cdr3_nt: TGTGCCAGCAGTTACTCGAAGGGACACTTGTATGGCTACACCTTC